This T cell receptor (beta chain) was identified during a study of T cells in Graves' hyperthyroidism and ophthalmopathy (dated 2019 in TCRdb). Study-wide context: Peripheral blood was sampled at the time of initial diagnosis, prior to any treatment. For training and testing, the 95 to 100 patients in the discovery cohort were randomly divided in a 7:3 ratio. After sampling, hyperthyroidism patients received methimazole starting at 30 mg daily, and ophthalmopathy patients received high-dose intravenous methylprednisolone. The paper reports TCR Vbeta CDR3 sequencing of over 120 peripheral blood samples: approximately 41 ophthalmopathy, fewer than 85 hyperthyroidism and 17 progressor patients. TCR V-J signatures able to tell the groups apart were searched for in a discovery cohort of 90 to 100 patients, of whom more than 40 had Graves' ophthalmopathy and about 55 had stable Graves' hyperthyroidism. Prospective prediction of ophthalmopathy was tested in an independent validation cohort of under 20 hyperthyroidism patients and 15 to 17 patients who later progressed to ophthalmopathy. In more than 5 Graves' hyperthyroidism patients, the study also compared T-cell repertoires from thyroid tissue with T-cell repertoires from blood.

Stable Graves' hyperthyroidism was defined as the absence of progression to ophthalmopathy over 18 months of follow-up. Hyperthyroidism patients were newly diagnosed, had a disease duration of under 2 months, and were aged 18 to 65 years. Any patient with an uncontrolled infection, another autoimmune disease, pregnancy or lactation was excluded. Clinical symptoms, serum thyroxine and TRAb, thyroid ultrasound, and orbital computed tomography formed the basis for the diagnoses. PBMCs were separated from around 9.1 ml of fresh peripheral blood using Ficoll-Paque density gradient centrifugation. Total RNA was extracted using Trizol reagent, and RNA quality was assessed on an Agilent 2100 Bioanalyzer. With respect to this clonotype: Its antigen remains undetermined. Being one base from a much bigger clone, this may be a read error. Here the CDR3 omits its conserved ending phenylalanine or tryptophan, so a read error is the likely source.

The TCR beta CDR3 regions were amplified from the RNA transcripts. The first round of RT-PCR for the TCR CDR3 was performed with the HTBI primer set and the Qiagen OneStep RT-PCR kit. Libraries were constructed in a second round of multiplex PCR, after which size selection and purification were performed. Sequencing of the libraries was done on an Illumina HiSeq2000 using paired-end 100 bp reads. As for the authors' bioinformatics: SOAPnuke was used to process the raw data, throwing out any read that contained adapters or uncalled bases, had a mean Phred below 15, or lacked an exact constant-primer or identifier match. COPE v1.2.5 was used to merge the high-quality paired reads, and each unique nucleotide sequence was defined as a clonotype. MiTCR v1.1 was used to align clonotypes to the IMGT TRBV, TRBD and TRBJ reference segments. Analysis was restricted to V-J combinations with a frequency above 0.0001, which covered approximately 99% of repertoires. A TCS score was defined as the ratio between F50 (clonal expansion) and ExV (chaos), using BLOSUM62-based TCRdist between CDR3 peptides within each V-J. Welch's t-statistics and random forest reduced 514 V-J features to 10 to 15, which were used in a naive Bayes classifier (R e1071). TCRdb passed the public sequencing reads through fastp at Q25 and MiXCR, retaining productive beta sequences. Entries are consolidated by CDR3 protein sequence, retaining the most common genes and DNA. These V and J calls are TCRdb output, not the study's own analysis. The sample table lists 500,000 to 650,000 distinct CDR3 sequences, roughly 15% of them with a count of one. The ten largest clones take up about 14% of the sample.

V loses 3 bases, J loses 5 bases, and the germline ends lie 7 bases apart. Via the germline V gene (reference sequence), CDR1 is LGHDT and CDR2 YNNKEL. Counting both end residues, the CDR3 totals 12 amino acids. The read is trimmed to its CDR3 DNA, 36 bases read in frame from base 1. The study at large found these results: A model built on a 13 V-J signature distinguished ophthalmopathy from stable hyperthyroidism, reaching around 88% sensitivity and under 84% specificity in cross-validation and 80%/75% in testing. Most expanded thyroid clonotypes (frequency above 0.001) were also detected in blood, a finding suggesting that blood repertoires may reflect thyroid immune responses. In validation, progression to ophthalmopathy was predicted by the model with approximately 67% sensitivity and 72% to 85% specificity, a median of about 6.4 months before onset. No statistical method was used to set the sample size in advance, and investigators knew the group allocation.

The rearrangement combines TRBV3-1 with TRBJ1-2; a confident D gene designation cannot be given. The origin of this receptor is a woman between 35 and 50 years old with Graves' hyperthyroidism. The specimen was blood. CDR3 loop: CASSQGIYGYTL. Here is the DNA: TGTGCCAGCAGCCAGGGGATTTATGGCTACACCCTC.